These 18 T cell receptor beta chains were all obtained from the same sample, sequenced in a study of cytomegalovirus exposure and HLA in healthy donors (dated by TCRdb to between 2016 and 2019). Preparation of the library involved the immunoSEQ multiplex PCR assay. The multiplex PCR relied on a mix of 60 forward primers for TCR Vbeta segments and 13 reverse primers for TCR Jbeta segments. TCRdb took over this immuneACCESS table, retaining in-frame rearrangements with V and J assigned. Such tables are incomplete; in checked studies, under half of the missing clones stem from an unresolved V gene, and the remainder is unexplained. The sample table shows some 81,000 clones, and 72% are seen once. The ten largest clonotypes hold around 10% of the sample. Source material: PBMCs. These receptors all come from a woman aged 40 to 50 in good health and CMV-seropositive.

This chain links TRBV7-8 with TRBJ2-1, with 7 bases fitting TRBD2. V gave up 3 bases and J gave up 4 bases; unmatched junction bases: 6. CDR3 length: 15 amino acids. Germline lookup yields CDR1 SGHVS and CDR2 FQNEAQ. CDR3 DNA: TGTGCCAGCAGCTTGATGGAGGGAGGGTACAATGAGCAGTTCTTC. It yields the protein CASSLMEGGYNEQFF.

This CDR3 reads CASSFLDRGGNTEAFF. The CDR3 coding sequence is TGTGCCAGCAGTTTCCTAGACAGGGGAGGGAACACTGAAGCTTTCTTT. J is TRBJ1-1 and V is TRBV27; 8 positions agree with TRBD1. There are 16 residues in the CDR3. Germline V gene sequence: CDR1 MNHEY, CDR2 SMNVEV (reference sequence). V trimming: 3 bases; J trimming: 1 base; junction bases outside the gene matches: 7.

The genes are TRBV11-2 and TRBJ1-1, with D maybe TRBD1 (5 bases). The CDR3 extends over 15 amino acids. V lost 7 bases, J lost 1 base, and 16 bases lay in between. Germline assignment: CDR1 SGHAT and CDR2 FQNNGV. This CDR3 reads CASTPVRGRNTEAFF. CDR3 bases: TGTGCCAGCACCCCGGTTCGGGGGAGGAACACTGAAGCTTTCTTT.

The V call is TRBV6-1, the J call TRBJ2-2, with D hard to call. There are 14 residues in the CDR3. Germline loops: CDR1 MNHNS, CDR2 SASEGT. V was pared by 7 bases and J by 10 bases, with 19 bases between. CDR3 coding DNA: TGTGCCAGCACTTTAAACTTCAAGTCGGTGGAGCTGTTTTTT. Protein product: CASTLNFKSVELFF.

The chain has TRBV7-3 and TRBJ2-2, with D unclear. Looked up from germline, CDR1 is SGHTA and CDR2 is FQGTGA. CDR3 length: 13 amino acids. V lost 5 bases and J 5 bases, leaving 9 bases between the germline ends. CDR3 nucleotide sequence: TGTGCCAGCAGCCGTCAGTTGACCGGGGAGCTGTTTTTT. It yields the protein CASSRQLTGELFF.

In DNA, the CDR3 is TGTGCCAGCAGCGCAGCGACAGGTCCGAACACCGGGGAGCTGTTTTTT. It codes for CASSAATGPNTGELFF. The rearrangement joins TRBV9 to TRBJ2-2; D might be TRBD1 (6 bases). Trimming removed 3 bases at V and 0 bases at J, with 12 bases between. The germline V gene has CDR1 SGDLS and CDR2 YYNGEE. This CDR3 has 16 residues.

The rearrangement joins TRBV13 to TRBJ1-3; a weak D match, TRBD1 (6 bases). Germline V CDR1 and CDR2: PRHDT, FYEKMQ (reference sequence). V gave up 2 bases and J gave up 4 bases, with 9 bases separating them. The CDR3 runs to 14 residues. CDR3 sequence (DNA): TGTGCCAGCAGCTTAACAGGGACCGGAAACACCATATATTTT. Translation gives CASSLTGTGNTIYF.

The chain recombines TRBV9 with TRBJ2-1, with D perhaps TRBD1 (5 bases). Per the germline V gene, CDR1 is SGDLS and CDR2 is YYNGEE. V shed 0 bases and J shed 7 bases, with 17 bases lying between them. This CDR3 has 16 amino acids. The CDR3 spells CASSVGLRGQGNEQFF. The DNA of the CDR3 is TGTGCCAGCAGCGTAGGTCTTCGTGGGCAGGGAAATGAGCAGTTCTTC.

The chain joins TRBV6-5 to TRBJ1-2; a possible D gene is TRBD1 (6 bases). This CDR3 comprises 13 residues. With 0 bases removed from V and 7 bases from J, the gap between germline ends came to 9 bases. CDR1 MNHEY and CDR2 SVGAGI come from the germline V gene. The CDR3 DNA reads TGTGCCAGCAGTTACTCCGGACAGATTGGCTACACCTTC. Protein sequence: CASSYSGQIGYTF.

The rearrangement joins TRBV27 to TRBJ1-5, with a weak D call TRBD1 (6 bases). The CDR3 is made up of 14 amino acids. Germline V gene lookup returns CDR1 MNHEY and CDR2 SMNVEV (reference sequence). V lost 6 bases and J lost 4, with 13 bases in between. The CDR3 reads CASSLGGPNQPQHF. DNA of the CDR3: TGTGCCAGCAGCCTAGGGGGACCTAATCAGCCCCAGCATTTT.

This clone was found once. The chain employs TRBV7-2 and TRBJ2-1; 10 bases align to TRBD2. The CDR3 runs to 14 residues. Germline lookup yields CDR1 SGHTA and CDR2 FQGNSA. The J segment lost 7 bases and the V segment lost 2 bases, leaving 2 bases of the junction unmatched. The CDR3: CASSLKAGGNEQFF. CDR3 nucleotides: TGTGCCAGCAGCTTAAAAGCGGGAGGGAATGAGCAGTTCTTC.

The V call is TRBV10-2, the J call TRBJ1-4; 12 bases match TRBD1. The germline CDR1 and CDR2 sequences are WSHSY and SAAADI. The ends lost 6 bases at V and 10 bases at J; junction bases unmatched: 9. The CDR3 has 15 amino acids. In DNA form, the CDR3 reads TGCGCCAGCAGATTCGGGACAGGGGGCGCGGGAAAACTGTTTTTT. Protein product: CASRFGTGGAGKLFF.

The chain is built from TRBV21-1 and TRBJ1-5; TRBD1, the table's D call, was not compared with the DNA. TRBV21-1 is deemed a pseudogene. This CDR3 has 19 amino acids. The CDR3 reads CASSKKGGTGKGVNQPQHF. CDR3 DNA: TGTGCCAGCAGCAAAAAAGGAGGGACAGGTAAGGGGGTCAATCAGCCCCAGCATTTT.

The CDR3 region has the DNA TGCGCCAGCAGCTTGGGGGCTGCGATGACTAGCGCAGATACGCAGTATTTT. The encoded protein is CASSLGAAMTSADTQYF. The chain is built from TRBV5-1 and TRBJ2-3; 8 bases line up with TRBD2. The CDR3 runs 17 residues. From germline, CDR1 is SGHRS and CDR2 YFSETQ. With 0 bases clipped from V and 4 bases from J, the junction kept 10 bases outside the gene matches.

Regarding this clone: The limits of the CDR3 on the DNA are not certain, so only TCRdb's listed CDR3 is given. CDR3 amino acids: CASSKAHVGPGNTEAFF. The V gene is TRBV21-1, the J gene TRBJ1-1; the DNA was not used to check the table's D call, TRBD1. TRBV21-1 is an annotated pseudogene. The CDR3 comprises 17 residues, both ends counted.

Here the CDR3 reads CASSLPGRQGWGGYTF. Here the CDR3 DNA reads TGTGCCAGCAGCTTGCCCGGGCGACAGGGATGGGGTGGCTACACCTTC. J is TRBJ1-2 and V is TRBV7-2; 7 bases are a match to TRBD1. This CDR3 contains 16 residues. V shed 3 bases, J shed 7 bases, and the junction held 14 bases outside the gene matches. Looked up from germline, CDR1 is SGHTA and CDR2 is FQGNSA.

The rearrangement uses TRBV25-1 and TRBJ2-5; 8 nucleotides line up with TRBD1. J lost 5 bases, V lost 3 bases, and 5 bases had no gene match. Germline CDR1 is MGHDK and CDR2 is SYGVNS. This CDR3 spans 14 amino acids. The DNA of the CDR3 is TGTGCCAGCAGTGACCCGACAGGGGACGAGACCCAGTACTTC. The encoded protein is CASSDPTGDETQYF.

The CDR3 DNA follows: TGTGCCTGGACCGGGACAGGGCCGTCAGATACGCAGTATTTT. Encoded protein: CAWTGTGPSDTQYF. The chain recombines TRBV30 with TRBJ2-3, with 9 positions matching TRBD1. Germline CDR1 is GTSNPN and CDR2 is SVGIG (reference sequence). J was trimmed by 4 bases and V by 4 bases; bases with no gene match: 6. This CDR3 has 14 amino acids.